The subject of this entry is one T cell receptor (beta chain). What it binds is unknown. The data belong to a study of T cells in Graves' hyperthyroidism and ophthalmopathy. Notes on the study in general: Expanded thyroid clonotypes (above 0.001) were mostly also found in blood.

Amplified TCR beta CDR3 regions came from RNA transcripts. HTBI primers were employed in a first-round RT-PCR of the TCR CDR3. TCRdb used MiXCR to reprocess the multiplex PCR reads, holding one entry per CDR3 protein. The table has roughly 290,000 distinct CDR3 sequences, over 15% seen once. Between the trimmed V and J ends, which lost 3 bases and 7 bases, there was a span of 16 bases. Germline lookup yields CDR1 SGHRS and CDR2 YFSETQ. This CDR3 has 15 residues. This sequence joins TRBV5-1 and TRBJ2-2; D tentatively fits TRBD1 or TRBD2 (5 bases each). This receptor was taken from a woman in her fifties or sixties with Graves' ophthalmopathy. Sequencing was performed on blood. The CDR3 DNA is TGCGCCAGCAGCTGGGCCGGGACCCGCGGCGGGGAGCTGTTTTTT. This gives the protein CASSWAGTRGGELFF.